These T cell receptor beta chains were read from a single sample in a study of CD4 T cells in relation to SARS-CoV-2 and coronaviruses. The method was immunoSEQ multiplex PCR; TCRdb's version includes in-frame clones alone and lacks a portion of them. The sample has 20,000 to 25,000 clones, over 65% seen once; the top ten hold approximately 11%. No antigen has been identified for these receptors. Sequenced material: CD4+ T cells from PBMCs, cultured in vitro. These receptors originate from a human donor in good health. CDR3s include the opening cysteine and the closing phenylalanine or tryptophan. The D gene is left open where the match is weak. Expanded clones are given a class, and other clones once, few, many or no size at all.

J,V,D,size,CDR3,DNA
TRBJ2-3,TRBV5-1,TRBD2,-,CASSSPRRLADRTDTQYF,TGCGCCAGCAGCTCCCCCCGAAGACTAGCGGATCGCACAGATACGCAGTATTTT
TRBJ1-1,TRBV9,-,-,CASSVGVGSGAEAFF,TGTGCCAGCAGCGTAGGCGTAGGATCGGGGGCTGAAGCTTTCTTT
TRBJ2-7,TRBV11-2,-,few,CASTFFGASYEQYF,TGTGCCAGCACCTTTTTCGGGGCCTCCTACGAGCAGTACTTC
TRBJ1-2,TRBV4-2,-,-,CASSPPGTPRGGYTF,TGTGCCAGCAGCCCTCCCGGGACTCCCCGAGGGGGCTACACCTTC
TRBJ2-7,TRBV5-1,-,few,CASSRQGGPSYEQYF,TGCGCCAGCAGCCGACAGGGAGGCCCTTCCTACGAGCAGTACTTC
TRBJ2-1,TRBV14,-,once,CASSQRGTGTDEQFF,TGTGCCAGCAGCCAACGGGGAACAGGTACAGATGAGCAGTTCTTC
TRBJ2-7,TRBV29-1,-,-,CSVEGDVGREQYF,TGCAGCGTTGAAGGAGACGTGGGGCGCGAGCAGTACTTC
TRBJ2-1,TRBV4-1,TRBD1,-,CASSQGGTGSHNEQFF,TGCGCCAGCAGCCAAGGTGGGACAGGGTCCCACAATGAGCAGTTCTTC
TRBJ1-1,TRBV20-1,-,-,CSARLNTEAFF,TGCAGTGCCCGGCTGAACACTGAAGCTTTCTTT
TRBJ1-4,TRBV10-3,-,few,CAIREDGGNEKLFF,TGTGCCATCAGAGAGGACGGCGGGAATGAAAAACTGTTTTTT
TRBJ1-4,TRBV9,TRBD1,-,CASSVGPGGRGVTDEKLFF,TGTGCCAGCAGCGTAGGGCCCGGTGGCAGGGGGGTGACGGATGAAAAACTGTTTTTT
TRBJ1-6,TRBV7-9,-,few,CASSIPGHGRNSPLHF,TGTGCCAGCAGCATACCGGGTCACGGAAGGAATTCACCCCTCCACTTT
TRBJ1-2,TRBV5-4,TRBD1,-,CASSFGQGMDGYTF,TGTGCCAGCAGCTTCGGACAGGGGATGGATGGCTACACCTTC
TRBJ1-1,TRBV10-3,TRBD1,-,CAVGQDNTEAFF,TGTGCCGTTGGACAGGACAACACTGAAGCTTTCTTT
TRBJ1-1,TRBV12-3/TRBV12-4,-,-,CASGRGMNTEAFF,TGTGCCAGCGGTCGGGGGATGAACACTGAAGCTTTCTTT
TRBJ1-1,TRBV20-1,-,few,CSASPGSTEAFF,TGCAGTGCTAGTCCAGGGAGCACTGAAGCTTTCTTT
TRBJ1-2,TRBV10-3,TRBD1,few,CAIRWEPGQEAGYTF,TGTGCCATCAGATGGGAGCCGGGACAGGAGGCTGGCTACACCTTC
TRBJ1-2,TRBV12-3/TRBV12-4,-,-,CASSPPHYDGYTF,TGTGCCAGCAGTCCGCCCCACTATGATGGCTACACCTTC
TRBJ2-2,TRBV6-6,-,-,CASSINTGELFF,TGTGCCAGCAGTATAAACACCGGGGAGCTGTTTTTT
TRBJ2-3,TRBV6-6,TRBD2,few,CASSPGGASYTQYF,TGTGCCAGCAGCCCCGGGGGGGCTTCGTATACGCAGTATTTT
TRBJ2-5,TRBV11-2,-,once,CASQGPYQETQYF,TGTGCCAGTCAGGGCCCGTACCAAGAGACCCAGTACTTC
TRBJ2-1,TRBV2,-,-,CASSREATANEQFF,TGTGCCAGCTCCCGAGAGGCCACGGCCAATGAGCAGTTCTTC
TRBJ2-2,TRBV5-4,TRBD1,few,CASSLRLGTENTGELFF,TGTGCCAGCAGCTTGAGGTTAGGGACAGAGAACACCGGGGAGCTGTTTTTT
TRBJ1-2,TRBV6-5,TRBD1,-,CASRPTGGAYGYTF,TGTGCCAGCAGGCCAACAGGGGGCGCTTATGGCTACACCTTC
TRBJ1-5,TRBV19,-,-,CASSRGAVTRQPQHF,TGTGCCAGTAGTAGGGGGGCTGTAACAAGGCAGCCCCAGCATTTT
TRBJ2-5,TRBV7-9,TRBD1,-,CASSLGTGWGETQYF,TGTGCCAGCAGCTTAGGGACAGGGTGGGGAGAGACCCAGTACTTC
TRBJ2-6,TRBV9,-,-,CASSVAFSGANVLTF,TGTGCCAGCAGCGTAGCGTTCTCTGGGGCCAACGTCCTGACTTTC
TRBJ2-7,TRBV27,TRBD2,-,CASSLSGGAPYEQYF,TGTGCCAGCAGTTTATCCGGGGGGGCCCCCTACGAGCAGTACTTC
TRBJ1-1,TRBV12-3/TRBV12-4,-,few,CASSLRVGTEAFF,TGTGCCAGCAGTTTAAGGGTGGGCACTGAAGCTTTCTTT
TRBJ1-6,TRBV7-2,-,-,CASSLLERDIPYNSPLHF,TGTGCCAGCAGCTTACTCGAACGAGATATTCCCTATAATTCACCCCTCCACTTT
TRBJ2-2,TRBV7-9,-,-,CASYSGNTGELFF,TGTGCCAGCTACTCAGGGAACACCGGGGAGCTGTTTTTT
TRBJ2-3,TRBV7-9,-,-,CASSLGAGAGPSTDTQYF,TGTGCCAGCAGCTTAGGGGCAGGGGCAGGTCCCAGCACAGATACGCAGTATTTT
TRBJ1-5,TRBV10-2,-,-,CASSESKGQNNQPQHF,TGCGCCAGCAGTGAGTCGAAGGGACAAAACAATCAGCCCCAGCATTTT
TRBJ2-7,TRBV6-5,-,-,CASSYSKGLYEQYF,TGTGCCAGCAGTTACTCGAAGGGCTTGTACGAGCAGTACTTC
TRBJ2-1,TRBV16,TRBD2,-,CASSQEASGGWNEQFF,TGTGCCAGCAGCCAAGAGGCTAGCGGGGGTTGGAATGAGCAGTTCTTC
TRBJ1-3,TRBV7-2,-,-,CASSPERRNTIYF,TGTGCCAGCAGCCCTGAGCGGCGTAACACCATATATTTT
TRBJ1-5,TRBV5-1,-,-,CASSPTGQKGQPQHF,TGCGCCAGCAGCCCGACCGGACAGAAAGGCCAGCCCCAGCATTTT
TRBJ2-3,TRBV7-9,-,-,CASSLTGGAADTQYF,TGTGCCAGCAGCTTAACAGGAGGGGCCGCAGATACGCAGTATTTT
TRBJ2-5,TRBV7-2,-,-,CASSLNTGTTRETQYF,TGTGCCAGCAGCTTAAATACCGGGACAACCAGAGAGACCCAGTACTTC
TRBJ1-5,TRBV21-1,-,-,CASSKLDPGQPQHF,TGTGCCAGCAGCAAATTGGATCCGGGTCAGCCCCAGCATTTT